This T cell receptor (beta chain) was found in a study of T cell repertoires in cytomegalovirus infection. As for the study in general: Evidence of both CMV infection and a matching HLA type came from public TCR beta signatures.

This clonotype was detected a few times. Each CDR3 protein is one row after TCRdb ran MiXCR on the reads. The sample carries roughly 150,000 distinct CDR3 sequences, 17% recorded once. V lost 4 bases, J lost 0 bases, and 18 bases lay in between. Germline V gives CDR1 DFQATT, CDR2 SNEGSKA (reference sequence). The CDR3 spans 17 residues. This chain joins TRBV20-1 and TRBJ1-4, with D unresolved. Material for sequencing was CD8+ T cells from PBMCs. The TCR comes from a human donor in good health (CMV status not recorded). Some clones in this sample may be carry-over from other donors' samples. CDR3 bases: TGCAGTGCTACCGGGCCCACCTCAGTTGCAACTAATGAAAAACTGTTTTTT. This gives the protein CSATGPTSVATNEKLFF.